The 25 T cell receptor beta chains below were found in one sample sequenced in a study of blood T cell repertoires in COVID-19. TCRdb's copy holds only in-frame clones and misses some; the assay was immunoSEQ multiplex PCR. The profile shows some 60,000 clones, over 75% of them singletons. Input material: peripheral blood. These receptors were taken from a human donor in a cohort sampled during active COVID-19.

V usage is TRBV3-1 (or the pseudogene TRBV3-2) and J usage is TRBJ1-4, with 7 bases aligning to TRBD1. The CDR3 extends over 14 amino acids. V shed 4 bases, J shed 4 bases, and the junction held 3 bases outside the gene matches. The germline V gene encodes CDR1 LGHDT and CDR2 YNNKEL (reference sequence). The CDR3 DNA is TGTGCCAGCAGCCTGTACAGGGGTAATGAAAAACTGTTTTTT. Its translation: CASSLYRGNEKLFF.

The rearrangement uses TRBV30 and TRBJ2-7; 9 bases align to TRBD1. Germline lookup yields CDR1 GTSNPN and CDR2 SVGIG (reference sequence). Trimming cost V 6 bases and J 6 bases; bases outside gene matches: 12. This CDR3 region has 14 residues. CDR3: CACERTGASGEQYF. CDR3 DNA sequence: TGTGCCTGCGAAAGGACAGGGGCCTCGGGCGAGCAGTACTTC.

The chain joins TRBV4-3 to TRBJ2-2; 8 positions agree with TRBD2. The germline V gene has CDR1 LGHNA and CDR2 YSLEER. The CDR3 runs to 15 residues. Trimming removed 0 bases from V and 5 bases from J; junction bases left unmatched: 2. The CDR3 coding sequence is TGCGCCAGCAGCCAAGATGGCGGGGGGACCGGGGAGCTGTTTTTT. Its translation is CASSQDGGGTGELFF.

V is TRBV6-5 and J is TRBJ2-1; 11 bases match TRBD1. Germline-derived CDR1 and CDR2 are MNHEY and SVGAGI. With 9 bases clipped from V and 4 bases from J, the junction kept 8 bases outside the gene matches. The CDR3 covers 15 residues. As DNA, the CDR3 is TGTGCCAGTAAAGTGGGACAGGGGGGTTACAATGAGCAGTTCTTC. Translated, it gives CASKVGQGGYNEQFF.

This chain joins TRBV28 and TRBJ2-7; 13 nucleotides align to TRBD2. The CDR3 is 16 amino acids. In germline, CDR1 is MDHEN, CDR2 SYDVKM. With V trimmed by 6 bases and J by 2 bases, 7 bases remained unmatched. This CDR3 is CASSLTSGGPAYEQYF. DNA for the CDR3: TGTGCCAGCAGCCTGACTAGCGGGGGGCCAGCCTACGAGCAGTACTTC.

The chain links TRBV4-1 to TRBJ2-1, with 8 bases that match TRBD1. The J segment lost 4 bases and the V segment lost 6 bases, leaving 8 bases of the junction unmatched. The CDR3 sequence is 15 residues long. Germline V lookup: CDR1 MGHRA, CDR2 YSYEKL. This CDR3 reads CASRMTGELYNEQFF. The CDR3 DNA sequence: TGCGCCAGCAGGATGACAGGGGAATTGTACAATGAGCAGTTCTTC.

The chain couples TRBV4-3 to TRBJ1-5; possibly TRBD1 for D (5 bases). V was shortened by 4 bases and J by 4 bases, with 8 bases between the two germline ends. The germline CDR1 and CDR2 sequences are LGHNA and YSLEER. The CDR3 sequence is 13 residues long. The CDR3 loop reads CASSLDKNQPQHF. The CDR3 DNA follows: TGCGCCAGCAGCCTGGACAAGAATCAGCCCCAGCATTTT.

The V and J genes are TRBV24-1 and TRBJ1-2; possible D gene TRBD1, 6 bases. Germline CDR1 and CDR2: KGHDR and SFDVKD. V lost 4 bases and J 2 bases, leaving 10 bases between the germline ends. There are 14 residues in the CDR3. CDR3 sequence: CATSDSTGNYGYTF. CDR3 DNA: TGTGCCACCAGTGACTCGACAGGAAACTATGGCTACACCTTC.

The chain recombines TRBV30 with TRBJ1-6; D is uncertain. The CDR3 loop spans 13 amino acids. The V and J ends lost 1 base and 8 bases respectively, with 9 bases between them. The germline V gene encodes CDR1 GTSNPN and CDR2 SVGIG (reference sequence). The CDR3 region is CAWSAYTDSPLHF. The CDR3 DNA reads as TGTGCCTGGAGTGCTTACACAGATTCACCCCTCCACTTT.

The chain combines TRBV19 with TRBJ1-5; D might be TRBD1 (6 bases). Germline V gene sequence: CDR1 LNHDA, CDR2 SQIVND (reference sequence). The V gene lost 5 bases and the J gene lost 4 bases, with 9 bases spanning the gap. This CDR3 is 13 amino acids long. CDR3 DNA sequence: TGTGCCAGTAGTGGGACACTTAATCAGCCCCAGCATTTT. Amino acid sequence: CASSGTLNQPQHF.

This chain connects TRBV30 to TRBJ1-6; weak D call: TRBD1 (6 bases). The CDR3 has 13 residues. The germline gives CDR1 GTSNPN, CDR2 SVGIG (reference sequence). Trimming stripped 5 bases from V and 10 bases from J, with 15 bases between. CDR3 bases: TGTGCCTGGGCCTCAGGGGTCGGCTCACCCCTCCACTTT. Its protein is CAWASGVGSPLHF.

This clone was counted a single time. This chain uses TRBV5-1 with TRBJ1-1; TRBD1 agrees at 7 bases. The CDR3 loop spans 15 amino acids. Per the germline V gene, CDR1 is SGHRS and CDR2 is YFSETQ. The junction had 8 bases not matched to a gene; V was cut back by 0 bases and J by 6 bases. The CDR3 here is CASSLVGGGLAEAFF. DNA for the CDR3: TGCGCCAGCAGCTTGGTAGGGGGCGGGTTGGCTGAAGCTTTCTTT.

This chain connects TRBV7-2 to TRBJ1-5; possible D gene TRBD1, 5 bases. From germline, CDR1 is SGHTA and CDR2 FQGNSA. V lost 1 base and J 7 bases, leaving 14 bases between the germline ends. There are 15 residues in the CDR3. CDR3: CASSLVGGEGQPQHF. CDR3 coding DNA: TGTGCCAGCAGCTTAGTTGGTGGGGAGGGGCAGCCCCAGCATTTT. The full variable domain, in which reference TRBV7-2 and TRBJ1-5 provide the parts outside the CDR3, is GAGVSQSPSNKVTEKGKDVELRCDPISGHTALYWYRQSLGQGLEFLIYFQGNSAPDKSGLPSDRFSAERTGGSVSTLTIQRTQQEDSAVYLCASSLVGGEGQPQHFGDGTRLSIL.

In its sample, this clone was seen once. The chain's CDR3 is CASSDPGSYNEQFF. CDR3 nucleotides: TGTGCCAGCAGCGACCCGGGCTCCTACAATGAGCAGTTCTTC. V usage is TRBV5-4 and J usage is TRBJ2-1; D gene ambiguous. Germline lookup yields CDR1 SGHNT and CDR2 YYREEE (reference sequence). This CDR3 is 14 amino acids long. V was pared by 4 bases and J by 0 bases, with 8 bases between. Based on the CDR3 plus reference TRBV5-4 and TRBJ2-1, the full variable domain is ETGVTQSPTHLIKTRGQQVTLRCSSQSGHNTVSWYQQALGQGPQFIFQYYREEENGRGNFPPRFSGLQFPNYSSELNVNALELDDSALYLCASSDPGSYNEQFFGPGTRLTVL.

The chain has TRBV5-1 and TRBJ1-5; 7 bases line up with TRBD1. The V and J ends lost 4 bases and 1 base, in that order; junction bases with no gene match: 5. The CDR3 extends over 15 amino acids. In germline, CDR1 is SGHRS, CDR2 YFSETQ. CDR3: CASSLQGESNQPQHF. As DNA, the CDR3 is TGCGCCAGCAGCCTTCAGGGGGAGAGCAATCAGCCCCAGCATTTT. Complete variable domain (other parts from reference TRBV5-1 and TRBJ1-5): KAGVTQTPRYLIKTRGQQVTLSCSPISGHRSVSWYQQTPGQGLQFLFEYFSETQRNKGNFPGRFSGRQFSNSRSEMNVSTLELGDSALYLCASSLQGESNQPQHFGDGTRLSIL.

The CDR3 DNA is TGCAGCGCAAAACAGGGGGGAGATAATTCACCCCTCCACTTT. Translating it yields CSAKQGGDNSPLHF. The chain employs TRBV29-1 and TRBJ1-6; 8 positions agree with TRBD1. The V segment lost 7 bases and the J segment 5 bases; nucleotides outside the gene matches: 7. The CDR3 is made up of 14 amino acids. The germline V gene has CDR1 SQVTM and CDR2 ANQGSEA.

This chain joins TRBV5-6 and TRBJ2-5; 8 bases are a match to TRBD2. V was clipped by 4 bases and J by 5 bases; unmatched bases: 7. The CDR3 covers 14 residues. Germline V gene lookup returns CDR1 SGHDT and CDR2 YYEEEE. The CDR3 protein is CASSPPGGLETQYF. In DNA, the CDR3 is TGTGCCAGCAGCCCCCCGGGGGGGCTGGAGACCCAGTACTTC.

The V call is TRBV5-8, the J call TRBJ2-1; 10 bases are shared with TRBD2. The germline V gene encodes CDR1 SGHTS and CDR2 YDEGEE. Germline trimming cut 4 bases from V and 6 bases from J; bases unmatched to any gene: 4. The CDR3 is 14 residues long. CDR3 region: CASSQGLAVNEQFF. The CDR3 bases are TGTGCCAGCAGCCAAGGACTAGCGGTCAATGAGCAGTTCTTC.

The genes are TRBV4-1 and TRBJ2-1; 10 bases line up with TRBD1. The CDR3 extends over 17 amino acids. Germline V gives CDR1 MGHRA, CDR2 YSYEKL. The ends lost 3 bases at V and 6 bases at J; junction bases unmatched: 11. DNA for the CDR3: TGCGCCAGCAGCCACCCTCGTGACAGGGGGCTAGGCAATGAGCAGTTCTTC. It yields the protein CASSHPRDRGLGNEQFF.

This chain connects TRBV19 to TRBJ2-1; 9 bases fit TRBD1. The V segment lost 7 bases and the J segment 4 bases; nucleotides outside the gene matches: 11. This CDR3 region has 16 residues. The V gene's germline CDR1 is LNHDA and CDR2 SQIVND (reference sequence). CDR3 protein: CASTPDTGTGYNEQFF. The CDR3 DNA reads as TGTGCCAGTACCCCCGACACCGGGACAGGGTACAATGAGCAGTTCTTC.

The V and J genes are TRBV11-2 and TRBJ1-5; 8 bases fit TRBD1. This CDR3 has 16 amino acids. Germline V gives CDR1 SGHAT, CDR2 FQNNGV. The J segment lost 6 bases and the V segment lost 2 bases, leaving 9 bases of the junction unmatched. In DNA form, the CDR3 reads TGTGCCAGCAGCTTATCTGGGACAGGTCCAGTTCAGCCCCAGCATTTT. This encodes CASSLSGTGPVQPQHF.

The chain is built from TRBV27 and TRBJ2-4; 10 bases align to TRBD1. The CDR3 runs to 15 residues. The germline V gene encodes CDR1 MNHEY and CDR2 SMNVEV (reference sequence). V lost 5 bases to trimming and J lost 6 bases; unmatched junction nucleotides: 7. CDR3 sequence: CASSQTGGTVNIQYF. In nucleotides, the CDR3 is TGTGCCAGCAGTCAGACAGGGGGCACGGTAAACATTCAGTACTTC.

The chain uses TRBV7-6 and TRBJ1-1; TRBD1 is a possible D gene (6 bases). The V gene lost 1 base and the J gene lost 2 bases, with 11 bases spanning the gap. Germline CDR1 is SGHVS and CDR2 is FNYEAQ. This CDR3 comprises 15 residues. CDR3: CASSLGTVLNTEAFF. The CDR3 region has the DNA TGTGCCAGCAGCTTAGGGACAGTACTCAACACTGAAGCTTTCTTT.

J is TRBJ2-5 and V is TRBV3-1 (or the pseudogene TRBV3-2); 9 bases agree with TRBD2. The CDR3 spans 15 residues. The germline gives CDR1 LGHDT, CDR2 YNNKEL (reference sequence). The J segment lost 3 bases and the V segment lost 5 bases, leaving 7 bases of the junction unmatched. In nucleotides, the CDR3 is TGTGCCAGCAGCTGGCCCAGCGGGGGGAAAGAGACCCAGTACTTC. It translates to CASSWPSGGKETQYF.

The rearrangement uses TRBV2 and TRBJ2-2; 12 nucleotides line up with TRBD1. Losses at the gene ends were 7 bases for V and 7 bases for J; bases not matched to a gene: 10. This CDR3 has 16 amino acids. CDR1 and CDR2 (germline): SNHLY, FYNNEI. The CDR3 region is CASTPGDRGQNGELFF. DNA of the CDR3: TGTGCCAGCACCCCAGGGGACAGGGGGCAGAACGGGGAGCTGTTTTTT.